The 2 T cell receptor beta chains reported below all come from one sample, sequenced in a study of PD-L1 blockade in urothelial cancer. The time point denotes: pretreatment peripheral blood. The table came from immunoSEQ multiplex PCR; TCRdb's copy has only in-frame clones and leaves some out. The sample shows some 89,000 clones, around 85% of them seen only once. The starting material was PBMCs, obtained around atezolizumab (anti-PD-L1) treatment. These receptors originate from a man in his fifties or sixties with urothelial cancer.

DNA for the CDR3: TGTGCCAGTAGACCTCAGGGGGCTATACCCGGCGGATCCTATAATTCACCCCTCCACTTT. Protein: CASRPQGAIPGGSYNSPLHF. The J gene is TRBJ1-6, the V gene TRBV19, with 8 bases identical to TRBD1. The CDR3 extends over 20 amino acids. Germline-derived CDR1 and CDR2 are LNHDA and SQIVND (reference sequence). V gave up 6 bases and J gave up 1 base; unmatched junction bases: 17.

J is TRBJ2-7 and V is TRBV10-2, with 10 bases identical to TRBD2. Germline CDR1 WSHSY, CDR2 SAAADI. There are 17 residues in the CDR3. V gave up 0 bases and J gave up 4 bases; unmatched junction bases: 9. This chain's CDR3 is CASSESRASGSRYEQYF. The CDR3 bases are TGCGCCAGCAGTGAGTCGAGGGCTAGCGGGAGCAGGTACGAGCAGTACTTC.